This T cell receptor (beta chain) was captured by sequencing in a study of blood T cells in healthy people across ages. Broader study findings: Strong correlation existed between TCR beta diversity and naive T cell percentage. Greater diversity and more naive CD4+ cells were seen in long-lived donors than in aged donors.

On this clonotype: The antigen remains unidentified.

Every donor gave roughly 9.6 milliliters of peripheral blood. Next came a second PCR, run for roughly 6 to 11 cycles, which used a sample-barcoded 5' primer along with a J-beta primer mix. TCRdb re-called the 5' RACE reads with MiXCR, one entry per CDR3 protein. The table records about 640,000 distinct CDR3 sequences, 58% of them present only once. This CDR3 spans 14 amino acids. Losses at the gene ends were 2 bases for V and 9 bases for J; bases not matched to a gene: 7. Germline CDR1 reads SGHNT; CDR2 reads YENEEA. This receptor was taken from a man in his fifties or sixties in good health. The gene calls are TRBV11-3 and TRBJ2-1; the match to TRBD1 covers 7 bases. The sample was blood. The CDR3 DNA reads TGTGCCAGCAGCTTAATGTCAGGGGGTGGTGAGCAGTTCTTC. Its translation: CASSLMSGGGEQFF.